Sequencing of this TCR beta chain was carried out in a study of T cell changes during pregnancy in multiple sclerosis. CDR1 and CDR2 (germline): SGHTA, FQGNSA. With 7 bases removed from V and 3 bases from J, the gap between germline ends came to 15 bases. The CDR3 covers 15 residues. Measured with immunoSEQ multiplex PCR; TCRdb has only the in-frame clones, and not every one. The sample shows 120,000 or so clones, about 94% of them seen only once. Sample: peripheral blood, taken before pregnancy. The chain has TRBV7-2 and TRBJ2-2; TRBD1 might be the D (5 bases). The TCR originated in a female donor with multiple sclerosis, enrolled in a pregnancy study. The CDR3 loop is CASTLTASYTGELFF. The CDR3 nucleotides are TGTGCCAGCACCCTGACAGCATCGTACACCGGGGAGCTGTTTTTT.